This entry concerns a single T cell receptor (beta chain). CDR3 length: 16 amino acids. CDR1 and CDR2 (germline): MGHDK, SYGVNS. Trimming removed 4 bases from V and 9 bases from J, with 19 bases in between. This sample is part of a study of blood T cell repertoires in COVID-19. On the study more broadly: Italy, Spain and the United States were the sources of the convalescent and acute COVID-19 samples. From T cells, B-cell-depleted T cells, or PBMCs came the material, which was cDNA or gDNA.

Sequenced by immunoSEQ multiplex PCR; TCRdb stores in-frame clones only, minus some. The sample carries roughly 230,000 clones, approximately 83% recorded once. The chain employs TRBV25-1 and TRBJ1-6; tentatively, D is TRBD1 (5 bases). The sequenced material came from peripheral blood. The sequence derives from a human donor in a cohort sampled during active COVID-19. CDR3: CASSVLSGREGSPLHF. The CDR3 coding sequence is TGTGCCAGCAGTGTCCTGAGTGGCAGGGAGGGTTCACCCCTCCACTTT.